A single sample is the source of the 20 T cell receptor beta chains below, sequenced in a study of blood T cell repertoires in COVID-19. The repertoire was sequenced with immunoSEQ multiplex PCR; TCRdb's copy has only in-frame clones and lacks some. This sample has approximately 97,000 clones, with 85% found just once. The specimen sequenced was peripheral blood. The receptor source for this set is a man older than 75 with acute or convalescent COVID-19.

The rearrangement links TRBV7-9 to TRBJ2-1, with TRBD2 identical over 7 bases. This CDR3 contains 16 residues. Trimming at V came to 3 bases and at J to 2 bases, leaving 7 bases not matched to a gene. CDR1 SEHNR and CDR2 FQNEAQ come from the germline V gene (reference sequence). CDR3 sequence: CASSLGAGETYNEQFF. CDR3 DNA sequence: TGTGCCAGCAGCTTGGGTGCGGGAGAGACCTACAATGAGCAGTTCTTC.

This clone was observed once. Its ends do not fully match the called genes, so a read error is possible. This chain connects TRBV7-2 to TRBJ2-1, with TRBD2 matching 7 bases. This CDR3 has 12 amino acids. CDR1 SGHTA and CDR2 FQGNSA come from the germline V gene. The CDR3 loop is CASSLPGLGQVF. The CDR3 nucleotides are TGTGCCAGCAGCCTCCCCGGACTAGGGCAGGTCTTC.

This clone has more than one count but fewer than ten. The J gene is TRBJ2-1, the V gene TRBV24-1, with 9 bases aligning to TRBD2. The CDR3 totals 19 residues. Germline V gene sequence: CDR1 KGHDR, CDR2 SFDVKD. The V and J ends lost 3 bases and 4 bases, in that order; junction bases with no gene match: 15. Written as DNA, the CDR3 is TGTGCCACCAGTGATGGGACGGCACCGGGACTAGCTCGTTACAATGAGCAGTTCTTC. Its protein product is CATSDGTAPGLARYNEQFF.

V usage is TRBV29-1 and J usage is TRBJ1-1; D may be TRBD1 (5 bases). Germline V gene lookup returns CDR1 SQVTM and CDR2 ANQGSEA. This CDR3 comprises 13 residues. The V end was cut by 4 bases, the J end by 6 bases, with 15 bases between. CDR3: CSVGRGGKAEAFF. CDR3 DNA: TGCAGCGTTGGTCGCGGGGGAAAGGCTGAAGCTTTCTTT.

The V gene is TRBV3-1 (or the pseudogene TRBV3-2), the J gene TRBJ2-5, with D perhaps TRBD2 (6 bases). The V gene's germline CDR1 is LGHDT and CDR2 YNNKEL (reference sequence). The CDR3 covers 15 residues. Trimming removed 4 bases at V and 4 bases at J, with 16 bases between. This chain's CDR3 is CASSRTGALAETQYF. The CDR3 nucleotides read TGTGCCAGCAGCCGAACGGGAGCCTTAGCAGAGACCCAGTACTTC.

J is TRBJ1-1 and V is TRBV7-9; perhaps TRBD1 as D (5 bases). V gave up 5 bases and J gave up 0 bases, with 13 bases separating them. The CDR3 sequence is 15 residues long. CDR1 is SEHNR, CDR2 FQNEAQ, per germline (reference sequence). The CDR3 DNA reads TGTGCCAGCAGCCCCCGGGGGACTGTGAACACTGAAGCTTTCTTT. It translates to CASSPRGTVNTEAFF.

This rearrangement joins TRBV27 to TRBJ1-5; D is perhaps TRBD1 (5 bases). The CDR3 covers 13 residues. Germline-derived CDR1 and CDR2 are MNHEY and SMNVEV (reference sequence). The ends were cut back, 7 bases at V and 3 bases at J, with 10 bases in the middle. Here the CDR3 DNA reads TGTGCCAGCATAGGGGTTAACAATCAGCCCCAGCATTTT. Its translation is CASIGVNNQPQHF.

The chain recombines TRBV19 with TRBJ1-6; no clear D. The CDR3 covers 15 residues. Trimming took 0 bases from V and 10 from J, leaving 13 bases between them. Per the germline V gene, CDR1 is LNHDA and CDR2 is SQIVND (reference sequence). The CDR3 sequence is CASSIDGSQGSPLHF. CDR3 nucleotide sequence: TGTGCCAGTAGTATAGATGGGAGCCAAGGCTCACCCCTCCACTTT.

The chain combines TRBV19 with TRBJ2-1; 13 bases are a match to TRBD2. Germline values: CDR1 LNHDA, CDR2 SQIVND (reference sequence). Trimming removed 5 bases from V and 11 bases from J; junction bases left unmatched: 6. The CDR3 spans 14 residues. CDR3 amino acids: CASSEGTSGIQQFF. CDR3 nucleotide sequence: TGTGCCAGTAGTGAAGGGACTAGCGGGATTCAGCAGTTCTTC.

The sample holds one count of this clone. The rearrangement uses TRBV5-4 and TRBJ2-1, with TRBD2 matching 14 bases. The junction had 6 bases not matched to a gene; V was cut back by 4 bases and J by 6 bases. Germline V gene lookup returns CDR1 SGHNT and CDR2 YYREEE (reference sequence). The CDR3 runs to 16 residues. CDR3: CASSRDGTSGSNEQFF. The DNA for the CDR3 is TGTGCCAGCAGCCGTGATGGGACTAGCGGGAGCAATGAGCAGTTCTTC.

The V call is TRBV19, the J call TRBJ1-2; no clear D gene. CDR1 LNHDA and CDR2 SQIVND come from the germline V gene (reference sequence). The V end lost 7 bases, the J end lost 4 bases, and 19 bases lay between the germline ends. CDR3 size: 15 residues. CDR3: CASTDSLKRIYGYTF. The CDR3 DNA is TGTGCCAGTACCGATAGCCTTAAGAGGATCTATGGCTACACCTTC.

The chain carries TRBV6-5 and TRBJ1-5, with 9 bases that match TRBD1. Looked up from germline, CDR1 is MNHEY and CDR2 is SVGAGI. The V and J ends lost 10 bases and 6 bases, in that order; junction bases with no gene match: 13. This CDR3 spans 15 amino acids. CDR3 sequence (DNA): TGTGCCACCCAAGGGACAGGGTATCTCGGTCAGCCCCAGCATTTT. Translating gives CATQGTGYLGQPQHF.

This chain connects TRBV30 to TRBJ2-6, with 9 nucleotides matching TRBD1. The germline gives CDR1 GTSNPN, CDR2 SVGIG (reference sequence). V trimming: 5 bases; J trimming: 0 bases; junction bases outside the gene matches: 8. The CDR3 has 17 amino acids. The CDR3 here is CAWARTGALSGANVLTF. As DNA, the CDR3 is TGTGCCTGGGCCCGGACAGGGGCTCTCTCTGGGGCCAACGTCCTGACTTTC.

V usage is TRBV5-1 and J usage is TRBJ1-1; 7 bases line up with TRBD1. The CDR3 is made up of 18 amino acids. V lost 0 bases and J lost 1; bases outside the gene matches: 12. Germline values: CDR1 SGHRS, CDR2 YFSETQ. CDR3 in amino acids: CASSLVAGTVSWNTEAFF. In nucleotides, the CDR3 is TGCGCCAGCAGCTTGGTAGCCGGGACAGTTTCTTGGAACACTGAAGCTTTCTTT.

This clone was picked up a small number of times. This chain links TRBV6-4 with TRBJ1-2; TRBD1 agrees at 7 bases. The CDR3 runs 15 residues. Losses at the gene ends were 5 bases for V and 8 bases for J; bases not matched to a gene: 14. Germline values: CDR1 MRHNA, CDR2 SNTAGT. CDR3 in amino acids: CASSRASTGTSGYTF. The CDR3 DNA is TGTGCCAGCAGTAGAGCTTCGACAGGGACCTCGGGCTACACCTTC.

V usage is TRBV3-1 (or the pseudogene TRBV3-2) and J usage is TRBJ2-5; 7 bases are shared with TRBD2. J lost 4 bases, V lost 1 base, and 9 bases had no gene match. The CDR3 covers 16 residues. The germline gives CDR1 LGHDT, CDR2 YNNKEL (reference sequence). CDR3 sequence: CASSQVRGRAGETQYF. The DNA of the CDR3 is TGTGCCAGCAGCCAAGTTAGAGGGAGGGCCGGAGAGACCCAGTACTTC.

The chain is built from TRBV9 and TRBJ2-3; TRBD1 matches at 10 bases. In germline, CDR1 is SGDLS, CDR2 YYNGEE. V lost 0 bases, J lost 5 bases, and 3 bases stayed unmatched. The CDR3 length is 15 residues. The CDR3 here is CASSVGTGGGDTQYF. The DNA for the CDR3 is TGTGCCAGCAGCGTAGGGACAGGGGGGGGAGATACGCAGTATTTT.

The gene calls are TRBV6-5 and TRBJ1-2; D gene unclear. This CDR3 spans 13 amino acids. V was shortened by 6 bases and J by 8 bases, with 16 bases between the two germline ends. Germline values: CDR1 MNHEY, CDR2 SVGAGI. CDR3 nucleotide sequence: TGTGCCAGCAGACCTCCCGGCGACTCCGGCTACACCTTC. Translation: CASRPPGDSGYTF.

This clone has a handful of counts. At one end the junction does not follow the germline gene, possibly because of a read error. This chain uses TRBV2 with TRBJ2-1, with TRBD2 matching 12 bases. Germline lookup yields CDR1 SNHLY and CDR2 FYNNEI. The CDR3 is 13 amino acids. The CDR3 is CASSAVLAGGPLF. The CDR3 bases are TGTGCCAGCAGCGCCGTACTAGCGGGAGGCCCTCTCTTC.

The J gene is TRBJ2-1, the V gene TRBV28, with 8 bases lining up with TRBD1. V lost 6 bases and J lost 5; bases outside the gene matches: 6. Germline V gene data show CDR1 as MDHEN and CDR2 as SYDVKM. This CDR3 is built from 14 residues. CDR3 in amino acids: CASRLGQGNNEQFF. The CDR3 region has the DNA TGTGCCAGCAGACTTGGACAGGGCAACAATGAGCAGTTCTTC.